Following are 26 T cell receptor beta chains from one sample sequenced in a study of T cell responses to AZD1222 COVID-19 vaccine. Sequenced by immunoSEQ multiplex PCR; TCRdb stores in-frame clones only, minus some. Among 95,000 to 150,000 clones listed, 90% were seen once. The starting material was peripheral blood, obtained 28 days after the second dose of the MenACWY control vaccine. All receptors derive from an adult who received the MenACWY meningococcal vaccine as a control.

The chain combines TRBV5-1 with TRBJ1-4, with D possibly TRBD1 on 5 matching bases. Germline V gives CDR1 SGHRS, CDR2 YFSETQ. This CDR3 region has 13 residues. V lost 5 bases, J lost 8 bases, and 13 bases lay in between. This CDR3 is CASSLGPEEKLFF. The CDR3 bases are TGCGCCAGCAGTCTGGGGCCGGAGGAAAAACTGTTTTTT.

The rearrangement joins TRBV21-1 to TRBJ2-5; no check of the table's D call, TRBD1, against the DNA was made. TRBV21-1 is deemed a pseudogene. CDR3 length: 17 residues. The CDR3 DNA sequence: TGTGCCAGCAGCAAACCACAGAGACAGGGGGAAATAGAGACCCAGTACTTC. Its translation: CASSKPQRQGEIETQYF.

The rearrangement links TRBV5-1 to TRBJ1-6, with 8 nucleotides matching TRBD1. Germline assignment: CDR1 SGHRS and CDR2 YFSETQ. CDR3 length equals 15 residues. V gave up 0 bases and J gave up 7 bases; unmatched junction bases: 3. CDR3 sequence (DNA): TGCGCCAGCAGCTTGGAGGGGGACAGGAATTCACCCCTCCACTTT. Translation gives CASSLEGDRNSPLHF.

This clone has more than one count but fewer than ten. V usage is TRBV11-2 and J usage is TRBJ2-4, with 7 bases aligning to TRBD1. The CDR3 totals 14 residues. Germline CDR1 SGHAT, CDR2 FQNNGV. J gave up 6 bases and V 1 base, and 3 bases lay outside the gene matches. The CDR3 loop reads CASSLGNRGNIQYF. The DNA for the CDR3 is TGTGCCAGCAGCTTAGGGAACAGGGGAAACATTCAGTACTTC.

In this sample, this clone turned up a few times. This chain joins TRBV28 and TRBJ1-5; possible D gene TRBD1, 6 bases. V lost 5 bases, J lost 1 base, and 21 bases lay in between. CDR3 length: 18 amino acids. Germline values: CDR1 MDHEN, CDR2 SYDVKM. The CDR3: CASSGFTGWGGSNQPQHF. The CDR3 nucleotides are TGTGCCAGCAGTGGGTTTACAGGTTGGGGGGGCAGCAATCAGCCCCAGCATTTT.

The V gene is TRBV6-5, the J gene TRBJ1-2; 8 bases match TRBD1. The CDR3 has 16 residues. V gave up 0 bases and J gave up 8 bases; unmatched junction bases: 11. CDR1 is MNHEY, CDR2 SVGAGI, per germline. The CDR3 sequence is CASSYSLGQESLGYTF. The DNA for the CDR3 is TGTGCCAGCAGTTACTCCTTGGGACAGGAGTCTCTCGGCTACACCTTC.

The rearrangement links TRBV6-5 to TRBJ1-2; TRBD1 might be the D (6 bases). V was pared by 5 bases and J by 7 bases, with 11 bases between. The CDR3 has 12 residues. The germline CDR1 and CDR2 sequences are MNHEY and SVGAGI. CDR3 in DNA: TGTGCCAGCAGTCCCGGGGGGCTTGGCTACACCTTC. Translation: CASSPGGLGYTF.

The chain is built from TRBV28 and TRBJ2-1; TRBD1 is a possible D gene (6 bases). The V end lost 6 bases, the J end lost 12 bases, and 12 bases lay between the germline ends. CDR3 size: 11 residues. Per germline, CDR1 MDHEN and CDR2 SYDVKM. Written as DNA, the CDR3 is TGTGCCAGCAGAATAGAAGGGGGGCAGTTCTTC. This codes for CASRIEGGQFF.

The rearrangement joins TRBV19 to TRBJ2-3; D unresolved. V lost 5 bases and J 4 bases, leaving 19 bases between the germline ends. Per the germline V gene, CDR1 is LNHDA and CDR2 is SQIVND (reference sequence). The CDR3 has 16 amino acids. The CDR3 here is CASSGFQSGAPDTQYF. CDR3 DNA: TGTGCCAGTAGTGGGTTCCAGTCCGGTGCCCCAGATACGCAGTATTTT.

The rearrangement joins TRBV7-9 to TRBJ1-1; D unresolved. The V end lost 5 bases, the J end lost 4 bases, and 11 bases lay between the germline ends. The CDR3 contains 13 residues. CDR1 SEHNR and CDR2 FQNEAQ come from the germline V gene (reference sequence). CDR3: CASSAILGTEAFF. CDR3 nucleotides: TGTGCCAGCAGCGCGATTTTGGGCACTGAAGCTTTCTTT.

This clone was recorded once. V and J are TRBV4-1 and TRBJ2-1; 8 bases map to TRBD2. Germline CDR1 reads MGHRA; CDR2 reads YSYEKL. The trim removed 1 base at V and 10 bases at J, leaving 9 bases unmatched. This CDR3 comprises 15 residues. In DNA form, the CDR3 reads TGCGCCAGCAGCCAAGGAATTAGCGGGATAGGGGAGCAGTTCTTC. Translation gives CASSQGISGIGEQFF.

The chain carries TRBV24-1 and TRBJ2-1, with 10 bases aligning to TRBD1. V shed 1 base, J shed 7 bases, and the junction held 9 bases outside the gene matches. Germline loops: CDR1 KGHDR, CDR2 SFDVKD. The CDR3 totals 17 residues. CDR3 coding DNA: TGTGCCACCAGTGATTTTGGGCGGGACAGGGGAGGGAATGAGCAGTTCTTC. This encodes CATSDFGRDRGGNEQFF.

This chain uses TRBV7-9 with TRBJ1-2; the D gene is possibly TRBD1 (5 bases). The CDR3 has 13 amino acids. The V gene's germline CDR1 is SEHNR and CDR2 FQNEAQ (reference sequence). V was cut by 0 bases and J by 8 bases, with 10 bases left in between. CDR3 DNA sequence: TGTGCCAGCAGCTTAGCTGGGGGGAAGGGCTACACCTTC. Residues: CASSLAGGKGYTF.

V gene TRBV6-5 combines with J gene TRBJ2-7; weak D call: TRBD2 (6 bases). In germline, CDR1 is MNHEY, CDR2 SVGAGI. Trimming shortened V by 6 bases and J by 3 bases, and 15 bases separated the two germline ends. The CDR3 is made up of 14 amino acids. Written as DNA, the CDR3 is TGTGCCAGCAGGGCCGCAGGGACTGGCTACGAGCAGTACTTC. Its protein is CASRAAGTGYEQYF.

Only a few counts were recorded for this clone. V gene TRBV2 combines with J gene TRBJ1-1, with D tentatively TRBD1 (5 bases). The CDR3 runs 13 residues. Germline CDR1 reads SNHLY; CDR2 reads FYNNEI. V shed 7 bases and J shed 7 bases, with 16 bases lying between them. This chain's CDR3 is CASNRLGIDEAFF. In DNA, the CDR3 is TGTGCCAGCAACAGGTTGGGGATTGATGAAGCTTTCTTT.

This chain uses TRBV10-3 with TRBJ1-1; maybe TRBD1 (6 bases). Trimming removed 0 bases at V and 6 bases at J, with 20 bases between. CDR1 is ENHRY and CDR2 is SYGVKD in the germline V gene. The CDR3 loop spans 17 amino acids. The CDR3 nucleotides read TGTGCCATCAGTGAGTCGATGCTTCAGGGGCGAGTGGCTGAAGCTTTCTTT. It encodes CAISESMLQGRVAEAFF.

The chain recombines TRBV6-5 with TRBJ1-6; a weak D match, TRBD1 (6 bases). V was clipped by 10 bases and J by 8 bases, with 15 bases between them. The CDR3 runs 13 residues. Per the germline V gene, CDR1 is MNHEY and CDR2 is SVGAGI. Here the CDR3 reads CATLGQGYSPLHF. In nucleotides, the CDR3 is TGTGCCACCCTTGGGCAGGGGTATTCACCCCTCCACTTT.

The chain recombines TRBV18 with TRBJ2-3, with D unresolved. V dropped 6 bases and J dropped 2 bases, with 15 bases sitting between them. Germline V CDR1 and CDR2: KGHSH, LQKENI. CDR3 size: 15 residues. CDR3 region: CASSIRPEYTDTQYF. As DNA, the CDR3 is TGTGCCAGCTCGATTAGACCAGAATACACAGATACGCAGTATTTT.

The chain uses TRBV14 and TRBJ2-3, with TRBD2 identical over 7 bases. The CDR3 spans 18 residues. Trimming at V came to 0 bases and at J to 2 bases, leaving 11 bases not matched to a gene. The germline CDR1 and CDR2 sequences are SGHDN and FVKESK. The CDR3 region has the DNA TGTGCCAGCAGCCAAGACTATCGGGGGGAGGGCGACACAGATACGCAGTATTTT. Translated: CASSQDYRGEGDTDTQYF.

This clone was seen a few times. The V and J genes are TRBV28 and TRBJ1-5; D may be TRBD1 (5 bases). V was shortened by 8 bases and J by 1 base, with 9 bases between the two germline ends. CDR1 is MDHEN, CDR2 SYDVKM, per germline. This CDR3 has 13 amino acids. The CDR3 DNA reads TGTGCCAGCGATCGGGACAGCAATCAGCCCCAGCATTTT. Translating gives CASDRDSNQPQHF.

This chain connects TRBV4-3 to TRBJ2-2; TRBD1 is a possible D gene (6 bases). Germline-derived CDR1 and CDR2 are LGHNA and YSLEER. The CDR3 has 17 amino acids. V lost 0 bases to trimming and J lost 1 base, with 12 bases between them. The CDR3 DNA follows: TGCGCCAGCAGCCAAGAAAGGGGGACGGAGAACACCGGGGAGCTGTTTTTT. Its translation: CASSQERGTENTGELFF.

The chain combines TRBV7-2 with TRBJ2-3; D gene unclear. Trimming removed 1 base from V and 0 bases from J, with 5 bases in between. The CDR3 is 14 residues long. Germline V gene data show CDR1 as SGHTA and CDR2 as FQGNSA. CDR3 DNA sequence: TGTGCCAGCAGCTTAGATTACAGCACAGATACGCAGTATTTT. Translation: CASSLDYSTDTQYF.

The V call is TRBV19, the J call TRBJ1-4; a weak D match, TRBD1 (6 bases). CDR1 is LNHDA, CDR2 SQIVND, per germline (reference sequence). The CDR3 loop spans 15 amino acids. V was trimmed by 3 bases and J by 1 base, leaving 9 bases between them. The CDR3: CASSIPRGTNEKLFF. The CDR3 DNA is TGTGCCAGTAGTATCCCCAGGGGAACTAATGAAAAACTGTTTTTT.

The chain couples TRBV28 to TRBJ1-3, with 7 bases that match TRBD1. With 5 bases clipped from V and 0 bases from J, the junction kept 1 base outside the gene matches. CDR1 is MDHEN, CDR2 SYDVKM, per germline. The CDR3 has 14 residues. The DNA for the CDR3 is TGTGCCAGCAGTCGGGACAGCTCTGGAAACACCATATATTTT. It codes for CASSRDSSGNTIYF.

V gene TRBV5-3 combines with J gene TRBJ1-2; D call uncertain. TRBV5-3 is an ORF for which the function is uncertain. This CDR3 is built from 12 residues. Trimming pared 2 bases from V and 0 bases from J, leaving 2 bases between. The CDR3 region is CARSLSNYGYTF. DNA of the CDR3: TGTGCCAGAAGCTTATCTAACTATGGCTACACCTTC.

J is TRBJ2-5 and V is TRBV28, with D possibly matching TRBD2 (6 bases). The CDR3 has 15 amino acids. Germline CDR1 MDHEN, CDR2 SYDVKM. The germline V and J ends were trimmed by 6 bases and 4 bases, with 18 bases remaining between them. This chain's CDR3 is CASSSPVLGGETQYF. CDR3 coding DNA: TGTGCCAGCAGCTCTCCTGTTCTGGGGGGAGAGACCCAGTACTTC.